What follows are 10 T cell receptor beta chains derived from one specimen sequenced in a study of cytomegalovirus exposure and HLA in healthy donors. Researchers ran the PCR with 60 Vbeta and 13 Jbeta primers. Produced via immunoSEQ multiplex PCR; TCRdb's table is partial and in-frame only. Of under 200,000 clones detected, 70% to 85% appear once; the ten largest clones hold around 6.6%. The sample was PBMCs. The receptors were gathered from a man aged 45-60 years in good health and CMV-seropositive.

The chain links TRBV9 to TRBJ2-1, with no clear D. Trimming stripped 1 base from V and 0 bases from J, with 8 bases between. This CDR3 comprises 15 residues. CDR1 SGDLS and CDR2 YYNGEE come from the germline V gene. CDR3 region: CASSVTRSSYNEQFF. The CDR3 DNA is TGTGCCAGCAGCGTAACCAGAAGCTCCTACAATGAGCAGTTCTTC.

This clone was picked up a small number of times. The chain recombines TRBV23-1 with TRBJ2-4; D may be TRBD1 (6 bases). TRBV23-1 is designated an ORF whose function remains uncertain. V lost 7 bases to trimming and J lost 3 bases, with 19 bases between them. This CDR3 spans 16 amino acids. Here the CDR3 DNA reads TGCGCCAGCAAAGCGACGGACAGATTTAGCAAAAACATTCAGTACTTC. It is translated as CASKATDRFSKNIQYF.

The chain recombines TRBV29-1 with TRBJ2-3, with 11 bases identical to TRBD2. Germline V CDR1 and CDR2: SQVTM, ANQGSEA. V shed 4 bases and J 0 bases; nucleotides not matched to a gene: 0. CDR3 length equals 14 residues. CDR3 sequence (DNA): TGCAGCGTTGGGACTAGCGGGAGCACAGATACGCAGTATTTT. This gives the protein CSVGTSGSTDTQYF.

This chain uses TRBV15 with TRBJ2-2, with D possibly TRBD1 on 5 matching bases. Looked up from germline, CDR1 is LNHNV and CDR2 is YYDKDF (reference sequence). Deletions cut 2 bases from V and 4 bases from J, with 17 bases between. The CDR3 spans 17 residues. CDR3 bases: TGTGCCACCAGCAGACCGACCCCGGGCACAGGCACCGGGGAGCTGTTTTTT. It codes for CATSRPTPGTGTGELFF.

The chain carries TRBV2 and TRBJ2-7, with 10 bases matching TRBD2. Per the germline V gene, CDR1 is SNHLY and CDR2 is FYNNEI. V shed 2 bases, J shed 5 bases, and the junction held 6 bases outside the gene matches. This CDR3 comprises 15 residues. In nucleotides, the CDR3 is TGTGCCAGCAGTGAAATAGCGGGAGGATTGAACGAGCAGTACGTC. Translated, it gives CASSEIAGGLNEQYV.

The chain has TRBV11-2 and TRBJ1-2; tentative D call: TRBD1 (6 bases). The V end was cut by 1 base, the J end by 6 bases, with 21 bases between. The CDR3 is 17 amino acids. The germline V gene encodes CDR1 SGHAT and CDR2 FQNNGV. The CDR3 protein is CASSLGPGGQGGHGYTF. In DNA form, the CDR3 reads TGTGCCAGCAGCTTAGGTCCGGGGGGGCAGGGTGGCCATGGCTACACCTTC. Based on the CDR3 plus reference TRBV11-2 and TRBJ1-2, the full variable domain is EAGVAQSPRYKIIEKRQSVAFWCNPISGHATLYWYQQILGQGPKLLIQFQNNGVVDDSQLPKDRFSAERLKGVDSTLKIQPAKLEDSAVYLCASSLGPGGQGGHGYTFGSGTRLTVV.

DNA of the CDR3: TGCGCCAGCAGCCAAGGGGCGAGCACTTACGAGCAGTACTTC. Protein: CASSQGASTYEQYF. V is TRBV4-1 and J is TRBJ2-7; no definite D call. The CDR3 extends over 14 amino acids. V lost 1 base and J 4 bases, leaving 11 bases between the germline ends. Germline values: CDR1 MGHRA, CDR2 YSYEKL.

CDR3 amino acids: CASSRPTGPGNADTQYF. In DNA, the CDR3 is TGTGCCAGCAGCCGGCCTACCGGTCCAGGCAACGCAGATACGCAGTATTTT. This chain links TRBV5-4 with TRBJ2-3; D uncertain. From germline, CDR1 is SGHNT and CDR2 YYREEE (reference sequence). The CDR3 length is 17 residues. Trimming stripped 4 bases from V and 4 bases from J, with 22 bases between.

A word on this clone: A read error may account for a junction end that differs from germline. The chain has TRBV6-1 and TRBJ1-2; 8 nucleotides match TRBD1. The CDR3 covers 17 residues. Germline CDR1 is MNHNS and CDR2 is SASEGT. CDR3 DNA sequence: TGTGCCAGCAGTGATAGACCCCCAGGGGGCTGGAACTATGTCTACACCTTC. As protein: CASSDRPPGGWNYVYTF.

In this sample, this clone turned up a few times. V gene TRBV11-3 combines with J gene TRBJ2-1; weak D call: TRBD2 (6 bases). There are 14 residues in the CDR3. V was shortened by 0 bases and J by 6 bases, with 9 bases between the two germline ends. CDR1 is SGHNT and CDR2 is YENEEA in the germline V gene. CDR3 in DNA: TGTGCCAGCAGCTTAGAGGTGACTAGCAATGAGCAGTTCTTC. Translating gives CASSLEVTSNEQFF. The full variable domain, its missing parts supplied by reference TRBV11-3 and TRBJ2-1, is EAGVVQSPRYKIIEKKQPVAFWCNPISGHNTLYWYLQNLGQGPELLIRYENEEAVDDSQLPKDRFSAERLKGVDSTLKIQPAELGDSAVYLCASSLEVTSNEQFFGPGTRLTVL.